Listed below are T cell receptor beta chains from one sample, sequenced in a study of graft-versus-host responses after intestinal transplantation. Profiled with immunoSEQ multiplex PCR; TCRdb holds only in-frame clones, not every one. The data contain some 86,000 clones, roughly 89% of them singletons. Which antigens these TCRs recognize remains unknown. Specimen: unstimulated CD4+ T cells sorted from spleen or lymph node cells, collected before intestinal transplant. These receptors were obtained from a human donor who received an intestinal transplant. Each CDR3 is given with its conserved first and last residue. The D gene is left open where the match is weak. For some rows the clone size is stated as once, few or many, or as a class when expanded; others skip it.

j_call | clone_size | d_call | v_call | cdr3_aa | cdr3_nt
TRBJ1-1 | NA | TRBD1 | TRBV4-3 | CASSQDPGQGLAADKNTEAFF | TGCGCCAGCAGCCAAGACCCGGGACAGGGGCTTGCTGCTGATAAAAACACTGAAGCTTTCTTT
TRBJ2-7 | NA | NA | TRBV7-2 | CASSLRAGASYEQYF | TGTGCCAGCAGCTTAAGGGCGGGGGCCTCCTACGAGCAGTACTTC
TRBJ1-1 | few | NA | TRBV19 | CASSIRDSPLAFF | TGTGCCAGTAGTATACGTGACAGTCCGTTAGCTTTCTTT
TRBJ2-7 | NA | NA | TRBV10-1 | CASSESGRAYEQYF | TGCGCCAGCAGTGAGTCCGGCAGGGCCTACGAGCAGTACTTC
TRBJ1-1 | once | NA | TRBV4-1 | CASSQDQGRTEAFF | TGCGCCAGCAGCCAAGATCAGGGTCGGACTGAAGCTTTCTTT
TRBJ1-4 | NA | TRBD1 | TRBV30 | CAWGDRGHEKLFF | TGTGCCTGGGGGGACAGGGGTCATGAAAAACTGTTTTTT
TRBJ2-3 | NA | TRBD2 | TRBV6-5 | CASSYSMGGPTDTQYF | TGTGCCAGCAGTTACTCAATGGGAGGGCCCACAGATACGCAGTATTTT
TRBJ1-1 | NA | NA | TRBV30 | CAWSVEAYGQLNTEAFF | TGTGCCTGGAGTGTAGAAGCGTACGGCCAGTTAAACACTGAAGCTTTCTTT
TRBJ1-5 | NA | NA | TRBV7-2 | CASSLRGSQPQHF | TGTGCCAGCAGCCTCAGGGGTTCTCAGCCCCAGCATTTT
TRBJ1-4 | NA | NA | TRBV7-2 | CASSPRVGALEKLFF | TGTGCCAGCAGCCCCCGAGTTGGGGCCCTTGAAAAACTGTTTTTT
TRBJ2-1 | NA | TRBD2 | TRBV30 | CAWSPLGGGVNEQFF | TGTGCCTGGAGTCCCTTGGGGGGGGGTGTCAATGAGCAGTTCTTC
TRBJ1-6 | NA | NA | TRBV2 | CASSEGPGGDSPLHF | TGTGCCAGCAGTGAAGGGCCCGGGGGTGATTCACCCCTCCACTTT
TRBJ1-2 | NA | TRBD1 | TRBV30 | CAWSFSGQGYYGYTF | TGTGCCTGGAGCTTTTCGGGACAGGGATACTATGGCTACACCTTC
TRBJ2-1 | NA | TRBD2 | TRBV19 | CASSPRSGGTYNEQFF | TGTGCCAGTAGTCCCCGGTCGGGGGGAACCTACAATGAGCAGTTCTTC
TRBJ1-1 | few | NA | TRBV19 | CASSQGRGTEAFF | TGTGCCAGTAGCCAGGGGAGGGGAACTGAAGCTTTCTTT
TRBJ1-1 | NA | NA | TRBV6-5 | CASSYSPYRANTEAFF | TGTGCCAGCAGTTACTCGCCTTACAGGGCGAACACTGAAGCTTTCTTT
TRBJ2-5 | NA | NA | TRBV6-5 | CASSYSTGKQETQYF | TGTGCCAGCAGTTACTCGACAGGAAAACAAGAGACCCAGTACTTC
TRBJ2-7 | NA | TRBD1 | TRBV10-3 | CATRTGDSYEQYF | TGTGCCACCCGGACAGGGGACTCCTACGAGCAGTACTTC
TRBJ1-6 | NA | TRBD1 | TRBV9 | CASSPADRSNSPLHF | TGTGCCAGCAGCCCAGCGGACAGGAGTAATTCACCCCTCCACTTT
TRBJ1-1 | NA | TRBD1 | TRBV29-1 | CSLRTGENTEAFF | TGCAGCCTTAGGACAGGGGAGAACACTGAAGCTTTCTTT
TRBJ2-7 | NA | NA | TRBV7-9 | CASSLVRVENYEQYF | TGTGCCAGCAGCTTAGTCCGAGTAGAGAACTACGAGCAGTACTTC
TRBJ1-2 | NA | NA | TRBV30 | CAWSVLADYGYTF | TGTGCCTGGAGTGTCCTAGCAGACTATGGCTACACCTTC
TRBJ2-3 | NA | NA | TRBV7-2 | CASSLGGWRGTGTTDTQYF | TGTGCCAGCAGCTTAGGGGGCTGGCGGGGAACTGGAACCACAGATACGCAGTATTTT
TRBJ1-4 | few | NA | TRBV5-8 | CASSLAGKLFF | TGTGCCAGCAGCTTGGCCGGGAAACTGTTTTTT
TRBJ1-5 | NA | NA | TRBV10-3 | CAISESAGPDQPQHF | TGTGCCATCAGTGAGTCGGCAGGGCCCGATCAGCCCCAGCATTTT
TRBJ2-1 | NA | TRBD1 | TRBV5-1 | CASTPRTGISYNEQFF | TGCGCCAGCACCCCCCGGACAGGGATTTCCTACAATGAGCAGTTCTTC
TRBJ1-5 | NA | TRBD1 | TRBV7-2 | CASSLWTGSDQPQHF | TGTGCCAGCAGCTTATGGACAGGGTCTGATCAGCCCCAGCATTTT
TRBJ1-2 | NA | NA | TRBV6-1 | CASSEASTAPYGYTF | TGTGCCAGCAGTGAAGCAAGCACAGCCCCTTATGGCTACACCTTC
TRBJ2-1 | NA | TRBD1 | TRBV19 | CASSTGTGGYNEQFF | TGTGCCAGTTCAACCGGGACAGGGGGGTACAATGAGCAGTTCTTC
TRBJ2-3 | NA | NA | TRBV29-1 | CSVEQGTDTQYF | TGCAGCGTTGAACAGGGCACAGATACGCAGTATTTT
TRBJ1-3 | NA | NA | TRBV25-1 | CASSEPMLSGSGNTIYF | TGTGCCAGCAGTGAACCCATGCTTTCGGGGTCTGGAAACACCATATATTTT
TRBJ2-3 | NA | TRBD2 | TRBV6-5 | CASSWGLATDTQYF | TGTGCCAGCAGCTGGGGACTAGCCACAGATACGCAGTATTTT
TRBJ2-1 | NA | TRBD2 | TRBV5-1 | CASSSVGTSGYNEQFF | TGCGCCAGCAGCTCAGTCGGGACTAGCGGCTACAATGAGCAGTTCTTC
TRBJ1-1 | few | NA | TRBV5-8 | CASSFRGTEAFF | TGTGCCAGCAGCTTTCGGGGGACTGAAGCTTTCTTT
TRBJ2-2 | NA | TRBD1 | TRBV7-2 | CASSQGQGANTGELFF | TGTGCCAGCAGCCAGGGACAGGGGGCGAACACCGGGGAGCTGTTTTTT
TRBJ1-1 | NA | NA | TRBV7-2 | CASSFRGGFNTEAFF | TGTGCCAGCAGCTTCCGGGGGGGTTTTAACACTGAAGCTTTCTTT
TRBJ1-5 | NA | NA | TRBV7-9 | CASSLGDSSNQPQHF | TGTGCCAGCAGCTTAGGCGACAGTAGCAATCAGCCCCAGCATTTT
TRBJ1-5 | NA | NA | TRBV2 | CASSVDRNQPQHF | TGTGCCAGCAGCGTTGACAGGAATCAGCCCCAGCATTTT
TRBJ2-3 | NA | TRBD2 | TRBV5-1 | CASSFRTSGGKDTQYF | TGCGCCAGCAGCTTTCGAACTAGCGGGGGCAAAGATACGCAGTATTTT
TRBJ1-1 | NA | NA | TRBV4-1 | CASSRGRGAFF | TGCGCCAGCAGCCGAGGCAGGGGAGCTTTCTTT
TRBJ1-4 | few | NA | TRBV5-1 | CASSLAGQSEKLFF | TGCGCCAGCAGCTTGGCAGGACAGAGCGAAAAACTGTTTTTT
TRBJ1-5 | once | NA | TRBV11-2 | CASSFGGANQPQHF | TGTGCCAGCAGCTTCGGAGGGGCAAATCAGCCCCAGCATTTT
TRBJ2-3 | NA | NA | TRBV2 | CASNQRKATDTQYF | TGTGCCAGCAATCAGCGGAAAGCCACAGATACGCAGTATTTT
TRBJ1-2 | NA | NA | TRBV29-1 | CSVEGTSNAYGYTF | TGCAGCGTTGAAGGGACATCAAATGCCTATGGCTACACCTTC
TRBJ2-3 | once | TRBD1 | TRBV5-6 | CASSLRTGGADTQYF | TGTGCCAGCAGCTTACGGACAGGGGGTGCAGATACGCAGTATTTT